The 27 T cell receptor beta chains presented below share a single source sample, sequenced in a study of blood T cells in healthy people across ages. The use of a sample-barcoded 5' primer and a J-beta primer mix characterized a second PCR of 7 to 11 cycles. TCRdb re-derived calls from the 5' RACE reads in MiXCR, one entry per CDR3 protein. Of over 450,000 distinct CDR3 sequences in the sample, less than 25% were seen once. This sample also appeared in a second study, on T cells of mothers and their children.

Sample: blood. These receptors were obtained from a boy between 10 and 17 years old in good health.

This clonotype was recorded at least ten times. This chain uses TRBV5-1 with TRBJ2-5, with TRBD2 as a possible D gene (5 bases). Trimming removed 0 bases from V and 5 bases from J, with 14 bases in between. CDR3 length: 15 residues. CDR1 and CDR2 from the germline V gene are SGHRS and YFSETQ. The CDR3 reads CASSLGGSGEETQYF. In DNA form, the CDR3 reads TGCGCCAGCAGCTTGGGTGGGAGTGGTGAGGAGACCCAGTACTTC.

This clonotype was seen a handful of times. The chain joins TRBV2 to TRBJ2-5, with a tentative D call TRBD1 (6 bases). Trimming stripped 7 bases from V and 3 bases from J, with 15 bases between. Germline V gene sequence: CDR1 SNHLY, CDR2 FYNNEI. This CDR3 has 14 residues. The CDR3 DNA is TGTGCCAGCAACCCCGGACAGAGAGAAGAGACCCAGTACTTC. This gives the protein CASNPGQREETQYF.

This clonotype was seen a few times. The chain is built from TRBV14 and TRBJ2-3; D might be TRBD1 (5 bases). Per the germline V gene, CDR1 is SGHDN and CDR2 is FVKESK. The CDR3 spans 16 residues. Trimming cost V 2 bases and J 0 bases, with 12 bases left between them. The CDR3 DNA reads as TGTGCCAGCAGCCAAAGGGGCCTCTATAGCACAGATACGCAGTATTTT. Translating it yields CASSQRGLYSTDTQYF.

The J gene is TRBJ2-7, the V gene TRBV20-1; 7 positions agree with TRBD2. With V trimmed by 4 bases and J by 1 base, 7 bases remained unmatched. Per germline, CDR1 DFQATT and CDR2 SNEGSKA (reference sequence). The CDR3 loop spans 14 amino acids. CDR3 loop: CSATVAGPSYEQYF. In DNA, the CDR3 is TGCAGTGCTACGGTAGCGGGTCCGTCCTACGAGCAGTACTTC.

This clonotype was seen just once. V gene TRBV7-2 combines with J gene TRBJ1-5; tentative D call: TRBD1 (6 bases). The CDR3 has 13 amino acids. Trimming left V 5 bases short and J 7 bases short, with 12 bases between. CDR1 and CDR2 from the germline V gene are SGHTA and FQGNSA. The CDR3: CASSPGALQPQHF. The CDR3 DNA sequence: TGTGCCAGCAGCCCGGGGGCTTTGCAGCCCCAGCATTTT.

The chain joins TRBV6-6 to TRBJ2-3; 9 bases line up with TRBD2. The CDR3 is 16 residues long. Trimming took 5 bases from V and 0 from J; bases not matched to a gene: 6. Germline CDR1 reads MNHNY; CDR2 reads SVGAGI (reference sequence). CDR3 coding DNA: TGTGCCAGCAGTCCTCAGCGGGGGGCTAGCACAGATACGCAGTATTTT. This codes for CASSPQRGASTDTQYF.

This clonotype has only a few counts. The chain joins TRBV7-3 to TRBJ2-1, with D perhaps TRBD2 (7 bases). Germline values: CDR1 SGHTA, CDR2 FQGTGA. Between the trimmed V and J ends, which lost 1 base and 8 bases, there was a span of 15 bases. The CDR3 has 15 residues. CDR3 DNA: TGTGCCAGCAGCTTAATGGGGGGGCGTAGGGATGAGCAGTTCTTC. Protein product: CASSLMGGRRDEQFF.

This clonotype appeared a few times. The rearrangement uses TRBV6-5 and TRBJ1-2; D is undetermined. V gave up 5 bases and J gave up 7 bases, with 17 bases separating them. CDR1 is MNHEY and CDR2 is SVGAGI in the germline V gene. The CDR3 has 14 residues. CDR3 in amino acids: CASSQPGIRRGYTF. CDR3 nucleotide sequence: TGTGCCAGCAGTCAACCCGGGATCCGTCGTGGCTACACCTTC.

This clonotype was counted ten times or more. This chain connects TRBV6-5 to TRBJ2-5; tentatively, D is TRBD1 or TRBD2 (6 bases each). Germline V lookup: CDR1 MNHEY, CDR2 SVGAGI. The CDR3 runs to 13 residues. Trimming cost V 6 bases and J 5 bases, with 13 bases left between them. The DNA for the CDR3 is TGTGCCAGCAGCGGGGGCACCGGGGAGACCCAGTACTTC. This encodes CASSGGTGETQYF.

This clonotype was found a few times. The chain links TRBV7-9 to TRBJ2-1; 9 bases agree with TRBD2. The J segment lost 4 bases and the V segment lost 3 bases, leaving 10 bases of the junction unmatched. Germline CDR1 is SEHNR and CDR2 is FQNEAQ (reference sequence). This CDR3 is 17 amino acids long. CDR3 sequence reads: CASSFATSGGPYNEQFF. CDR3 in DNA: TGTGCCAGCAGCTTCGCGACTAGCGGAGGACCATACAATGAGCAGTTCTTC.

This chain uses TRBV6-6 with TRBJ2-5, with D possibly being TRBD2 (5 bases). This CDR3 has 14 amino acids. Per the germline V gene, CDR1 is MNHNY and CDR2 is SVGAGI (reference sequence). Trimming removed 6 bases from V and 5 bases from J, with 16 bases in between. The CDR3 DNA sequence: TGTGCCAGCAGAGAGCACCGGGAATCGGAGACCCAGTACTTC. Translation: CASREHRESETQYF.

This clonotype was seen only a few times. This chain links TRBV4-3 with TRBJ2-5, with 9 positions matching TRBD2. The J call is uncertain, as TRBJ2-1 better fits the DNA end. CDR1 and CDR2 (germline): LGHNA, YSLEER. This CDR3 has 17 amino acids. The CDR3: CASSQVGGLAGLYGQFF. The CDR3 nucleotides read TGCGCCAGCAGCCAAGTAGGAGGTCTAGCGGGGCTATACGGGCAGTTCTTC.

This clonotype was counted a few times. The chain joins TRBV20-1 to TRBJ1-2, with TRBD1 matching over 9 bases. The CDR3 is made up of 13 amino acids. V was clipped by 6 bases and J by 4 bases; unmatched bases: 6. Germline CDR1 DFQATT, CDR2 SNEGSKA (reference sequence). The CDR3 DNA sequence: TGCAGTGCCACAGGGGGCGCAGGCTATGGCTACACCTTC. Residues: CSATGGAGYGYTF.

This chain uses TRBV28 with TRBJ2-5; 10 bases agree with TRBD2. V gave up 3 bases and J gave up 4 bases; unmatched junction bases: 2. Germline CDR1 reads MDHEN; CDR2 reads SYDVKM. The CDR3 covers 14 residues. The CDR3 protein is CASSFLAGVETQYF. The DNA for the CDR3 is TGTGCCAGCAGTTTCCTAGCGGGGGTAGAGACCCAGTACTTC.

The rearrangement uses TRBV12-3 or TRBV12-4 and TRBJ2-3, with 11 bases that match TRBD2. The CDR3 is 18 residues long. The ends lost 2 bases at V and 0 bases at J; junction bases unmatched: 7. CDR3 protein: CASSLLGSGRVSTDTQYF. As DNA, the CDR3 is TGTGCCAGCAGTTTATTGGGTAGCGGGAGGGTGAGCACAGATACGCAGTATTTT.

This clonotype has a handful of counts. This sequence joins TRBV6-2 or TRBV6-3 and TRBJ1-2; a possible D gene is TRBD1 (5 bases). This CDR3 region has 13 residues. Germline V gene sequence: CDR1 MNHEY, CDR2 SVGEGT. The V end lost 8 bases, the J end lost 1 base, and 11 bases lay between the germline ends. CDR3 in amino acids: CASEGRINYGYTF. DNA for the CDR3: TGTGCCAGCGAGGGACGGATTAACTATGGCTACACCTTC.

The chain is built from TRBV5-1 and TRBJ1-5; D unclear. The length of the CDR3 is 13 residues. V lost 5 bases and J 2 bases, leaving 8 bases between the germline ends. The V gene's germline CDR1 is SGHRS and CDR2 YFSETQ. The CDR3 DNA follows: TGCGCCAGCAGTCGGCAGCGCAATCAGCCCCAGCATTTT. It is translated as CASSRQRNQPQHF.

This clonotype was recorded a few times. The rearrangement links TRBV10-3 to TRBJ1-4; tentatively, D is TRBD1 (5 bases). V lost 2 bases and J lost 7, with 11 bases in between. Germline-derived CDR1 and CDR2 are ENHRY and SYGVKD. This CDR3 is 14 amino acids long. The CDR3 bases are TGTGCCATCAGTGAGAGGGGAAGCTTTGAAAAACTGTTTTTT. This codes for CAISERGSFEKLFF.

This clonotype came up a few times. CDR3: CSEGGPYQETQYF. In DNA, the CDR3 is TGCAGTGAGGGGGGCCCTTATCAAGAGACCCAGTACTTC. The chain links TRBV20-1 to TRBJ2-5; either TRBD1 or TRBD2 may fit D (6 bases each). The CDR3 is made up of 13 amino acids. The V gene's germline CDR1 is DFQATT and CDR2 SNEGSKA (reference sequence). The germline V and J ends were trimmed by 7 bases and 2 bases, with 14 bases remaining between them.

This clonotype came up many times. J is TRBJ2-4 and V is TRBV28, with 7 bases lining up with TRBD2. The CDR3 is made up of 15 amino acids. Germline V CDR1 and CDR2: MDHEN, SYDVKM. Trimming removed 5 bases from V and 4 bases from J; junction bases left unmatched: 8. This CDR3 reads CASSLRGEKKNIQYF. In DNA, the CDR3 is TGTGCCAGCAGTCTACGGGGGGAGAAAAAAAACATTCAGTACTTC.

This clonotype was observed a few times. CDR3 bases: TGTGCCAGCATGCAGGCGTACCAAGAGACCCAGTACTTC. Residues: CASMQAYQETQYF. The rearrangement joins TRBV6-1 to TRBJ2-5; D gene uncertain. The V and J ends lost 7 bases and 0 bases respectively, with 9 bases between them. Germline loops: CDR1 MNHNS, CDR2 SASEGT. This CDR3 has 13 residues.

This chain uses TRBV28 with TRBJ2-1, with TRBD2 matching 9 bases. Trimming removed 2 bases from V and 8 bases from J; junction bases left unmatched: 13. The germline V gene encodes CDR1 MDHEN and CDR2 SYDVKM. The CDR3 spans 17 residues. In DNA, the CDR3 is TGTGCCAGCAGTTTAGTCCTAGCGGGAACGGTAGGCGATGAGCAGTTCTTC. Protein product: CASSLVLAGTVGDEQFF.

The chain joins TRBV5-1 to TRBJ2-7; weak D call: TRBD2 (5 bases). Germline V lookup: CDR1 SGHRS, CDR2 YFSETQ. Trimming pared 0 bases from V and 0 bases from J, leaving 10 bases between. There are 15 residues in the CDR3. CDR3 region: CASSLVGVSSYEQYF. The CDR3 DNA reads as TGCGCCAGCAGCTTGGTCGGGGTAAGCTCCTACGAGCAGTACTTC.

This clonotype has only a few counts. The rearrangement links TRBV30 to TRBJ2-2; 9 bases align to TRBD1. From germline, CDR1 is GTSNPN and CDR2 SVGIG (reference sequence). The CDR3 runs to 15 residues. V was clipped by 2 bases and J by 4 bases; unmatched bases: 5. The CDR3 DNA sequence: TGTGCCTGGAGTACCGGGACAGGGTCCACCGGGGAGCTGTTTTTT. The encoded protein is CAWSTGTGSTGELFF.

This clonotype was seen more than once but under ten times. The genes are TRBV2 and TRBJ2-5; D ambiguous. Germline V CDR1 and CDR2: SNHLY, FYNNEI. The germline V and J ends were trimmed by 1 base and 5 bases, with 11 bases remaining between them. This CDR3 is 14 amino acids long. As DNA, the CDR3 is TGTGCCAGCAGTGAAGGGGTGATGGGGGAGACCCAGTACTTC. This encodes CASSEGVMGETQYF.

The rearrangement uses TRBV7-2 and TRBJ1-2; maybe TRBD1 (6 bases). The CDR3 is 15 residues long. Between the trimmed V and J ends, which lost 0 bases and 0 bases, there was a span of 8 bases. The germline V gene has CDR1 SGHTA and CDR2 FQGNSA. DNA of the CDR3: TGTGCCAGCAGCTTAGCAGGGGGTCCTAACTATGGCTACACCTTC. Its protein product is CASSLAGGPNYGYTF.

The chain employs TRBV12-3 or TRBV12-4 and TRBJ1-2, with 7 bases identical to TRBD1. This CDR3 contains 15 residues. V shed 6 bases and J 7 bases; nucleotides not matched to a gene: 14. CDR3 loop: CASRQQGISGAGYTF. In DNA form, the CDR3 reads TGTGCCAGCAGGCAACAGGGGATTAGCGGTGCTGGCTACACCTTC.